One and the same sample provided the 7 T cell receptor beta chains below, sequenced in a study of T cell responses to AZD1222 COVID-19 vaccine. Method: immunoSEQ multiplex PCR; TCRdb's copy keeps in-frame clones and lacks some. This table holds around 130,000 clones, roughly nine tenths found once. Sequenced material: peripheral blood, taken 28 days after the second AZD1222 dose. The receptors derive from an adult who received the AZD1222 COVID-19 vaccine.

The chain combines TRBV6-2 or TRBV6-3 with TRBJ2-7, with 8 nucleotides matching TRBD2. The V gene's germline CDR1 is MNHEY and CDR2 SVGEGT. This CDR3 is 14 amino acids long. The V and J ends lost 6 bases and 4 bases, in that order; junction bases with no gene match: 8. DNA of the CDR3: TGTGCCAGCAGCCTATTCGGGGGGGATTACGAGCAGTACTTC. This translates into CASSLFGGDYEQYF.

The chain is built from TRBV5-1 and TRBJ2-2; no firm D call. The CDR3 totals 14 residues. V lost 2 bases to trimming and J lost 1 base, with 6 bases between them. Germline loops: CDR1 SGHRS, CDR2 YFSETQ. The CDR3 coding sequence is TGCGCCAGCAGCTTAAGACAGAACACCGGGGAGCTGTTTTTT. Translated: CASSLRQNTGELFF.

V usage is TRBV30 and J usage is TRBJ1-6; D unresolved. Per germline, CDR1 GTSNPN and CDR2 SVGIG (reference sequence). Trimming shortened V by 3 bases and J by 10 bases, and 16 bases separated the two germline ends. The CDR3 spans 14 residues. CDR3 amino acids: CAWSLGLSGSPLHF. CDR3 nucleotide sequence: TGTGCCTGGAGCCTGGGGTTATCAGGATCACCCCTCCACTTT.

This clone was detected once. The gene calls are TRBV12-3 or TRBV12-4 and TRBJ2-7, with D unresolved. CDR3 size: 11 residues. The ends were cut back, 1 base at V and 7 bases at J, with 5 bases in the middle. The CDR3 bases are TGTGCCAGCAGTTTAGTAGCAGAGCAGTACTTC. It yields the protein CASSLVAEQYF.

For the CDR3, the DNA is TGTGCCAGCAGCAGGGTGACTCTAGTCTCCTACAATGAGCAGTTCTTC. It is translated as CASSRVTLVSYNEQFF. V usage is TRBV5-6 and J usage is TRBJ2-1; D is undetermined. V lost 4 bases to trimming and J lost 0 bases, with 14 bases between them. The CDR3 is made up of 16 amino acids. Germline CDR1 is SGHDT and CDR2 is YYEEEE.

The J gene is TRBJ2-1, the V gene TRBV10-1; a possible D gene is TRBD2 (6 bases). This CDR3 has 12 amino acids. Germline values: CDR1 WNHNN, CDR2 SYGVQD (reference sequence). Deletions cut 2 bases from V and 9 bases from J, with 8 bases between. The chain's CDR3 is CASSEGRGEQFF. Written as DNA, the CDR3 is TGCGCCAGCAGTGAGGGGCGGGGTGAGCAGTTCTTC.

The V call is TRBV6-1, the J call TRBJ2-7, with TRBD1 matching 9 bases. In germline, CDR1 is MNHNS, CDR2 SASEGT. The CDR3 totals 16 residues. The ends lost 0 bases at V and 2 bases at J; junction bases unmatched: 5. DNA of the CDR3: TGTGCCAGCAGTGAAGCCCGGGACAGGGTGACCTACGAGCAGTACTTC. Protein: CASSEARDRVTYEQYF.